The source of this T cell receptor (beta chain) is a study of cytomegalovirus exposure and HLA in healthy donors. Study observations and caveats: Equally common other TCR beta chains were less clonally expanded than HLA-associated ones, a later analysis found. Sequencing likely produced, as an artifact, a cluster of highly shared sequence variants.

The donors comprised healthy bone marrow donors. A remark on this clone: The target antigen is unknown.

Trimming pared 6 bases from V and 5 bases from J, leaving 16 bases between. The CDR3 has 14 residues. Per the germline V gene, CDR1 is MDHEN and CDR2 is SYDVKM. PCR primers comprised 60 Vbeta and 13 Jbeta primers. The assay was immunoSEQ multiplex PCR, and TCRdb's table has in-frame clones only and misses some. This sample has 120,000 to 150,000 clones, with approximately 70% found just once. The V gene is TRBV28, the J gene TRBJ1-1, with D possibly matching TRBD1 (6 bases). The clonotype comes from a woman aged 30 to 39 in good health and CMV-seronegative. Material: PBMCs. CDR3 coding DNA: TGTGCCAGCAGCTGGGGGCCTTCACGGACTGAAGCTTTCTTT. Translated: CASSWGPSRTEAFF.